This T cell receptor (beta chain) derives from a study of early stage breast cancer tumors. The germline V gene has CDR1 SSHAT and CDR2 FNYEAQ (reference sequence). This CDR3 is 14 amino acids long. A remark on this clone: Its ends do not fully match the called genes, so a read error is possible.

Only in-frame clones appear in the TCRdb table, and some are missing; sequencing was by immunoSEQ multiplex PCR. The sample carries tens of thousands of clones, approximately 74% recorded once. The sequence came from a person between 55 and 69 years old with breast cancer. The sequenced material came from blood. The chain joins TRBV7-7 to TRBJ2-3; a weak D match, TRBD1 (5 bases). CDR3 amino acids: CASSLGAAADTQYF. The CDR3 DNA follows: TGTGCTAGCAGCTTAGGGGCGGCCGCAGATACGCAGTATTTT.